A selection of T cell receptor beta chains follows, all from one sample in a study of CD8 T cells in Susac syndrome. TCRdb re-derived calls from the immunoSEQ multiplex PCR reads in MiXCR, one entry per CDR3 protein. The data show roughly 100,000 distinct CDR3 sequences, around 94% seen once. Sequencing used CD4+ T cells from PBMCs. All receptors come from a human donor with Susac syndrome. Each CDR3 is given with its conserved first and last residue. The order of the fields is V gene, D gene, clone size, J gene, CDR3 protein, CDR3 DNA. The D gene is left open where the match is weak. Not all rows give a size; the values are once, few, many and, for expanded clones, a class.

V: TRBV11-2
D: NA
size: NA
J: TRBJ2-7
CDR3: CASSWSQGEGHEQYF
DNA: TGTGCCAGCAGCTGGAGTCAGGGTGAAGGGCACGAGCAGTACTTC

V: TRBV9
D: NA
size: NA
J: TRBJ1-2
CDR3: CASSVAPGGLKGYTF
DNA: TGTGCCAGCAGCGTAGCCCCGGGAGGTCTTAAGGGCTACACCTTC

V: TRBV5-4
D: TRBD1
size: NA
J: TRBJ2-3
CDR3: CASSTDRVADTQYF
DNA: TGTGCCAGCAGCACGGACAGGGTTGCAGATACGCAGTATTTT

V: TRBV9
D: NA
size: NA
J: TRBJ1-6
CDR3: CASSVGVGEYNSPLHF
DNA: TGTGCCAGCAGCGTAGGGGTGGGGGAGTATAATTCACCCCTCCACTTT

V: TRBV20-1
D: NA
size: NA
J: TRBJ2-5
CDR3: CSARDGLETQYF
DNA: TGCAGTGCCCGGGACGGATTAGAGACCCAGTACTTC

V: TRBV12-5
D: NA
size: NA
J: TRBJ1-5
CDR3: CASGLTGGGAQPQHF
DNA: TGTGCTAGTGGTTTGACCGGGGGAGGGGCTCAGCCCCAGCATTTT

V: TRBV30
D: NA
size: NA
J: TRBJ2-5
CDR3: CAWSDGGAETQYF
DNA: TGTGCCTGGAGTGACGGGGGCGCGGAGACCCAGTACTTC

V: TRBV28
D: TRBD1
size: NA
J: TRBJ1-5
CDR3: CASSSYEAGQANQPQHF
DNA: TGTGCCAGCAGTTCATATGAGGCGGGACAGGCGAATCAGCCCCAGCATTTT

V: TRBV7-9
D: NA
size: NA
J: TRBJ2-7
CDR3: CASSLARDEQYF
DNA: TGTGCCAGCAGCTTAGCCAGGGACGAGCAGTACTTC

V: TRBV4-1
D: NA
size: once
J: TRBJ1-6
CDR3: CASSQEWGSISPLHF
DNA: TGCGCCAGCAGCCAAGAGTGGGGCTCTATTTCACCCCTCCACTTT

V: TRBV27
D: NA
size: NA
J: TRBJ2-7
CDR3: CASSRRTLPYEQYF
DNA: TGTGCCAGCAGTCGGAGGACATTGCCCTACGAGCAGTACTTC

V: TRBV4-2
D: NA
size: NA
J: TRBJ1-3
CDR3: CASSQDLYGNTIYF
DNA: TGTGCCAGCAGCCAAGATCTTTACGGAAACACCATATATTTT

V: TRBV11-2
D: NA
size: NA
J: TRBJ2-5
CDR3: CASGPRGAGETQYF
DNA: TGTGCCAGCGGACCCCGGGGGGCCGGTGAGACCCAGTACTTC

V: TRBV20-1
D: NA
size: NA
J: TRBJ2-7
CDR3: CSATRRSYEQYF
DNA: TGCAGTGCTACCCGACGGAGCTACGAGCAGTACTTC

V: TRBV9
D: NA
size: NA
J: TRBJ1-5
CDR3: CASSVSSLPNQPQHF
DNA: TGTGCCAGCAGCGTAAGTTCCCTCCCCAATCAGCCCCAGCATTTT

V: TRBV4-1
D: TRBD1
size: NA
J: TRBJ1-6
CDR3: CASSPGGRQGSPLHF
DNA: TGCGCCAGCAGCCCCGGGGGCCGACAGGGTTCACCCCTCCACTTT

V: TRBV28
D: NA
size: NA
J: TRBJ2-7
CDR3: CASSLQVGEQYF
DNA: TGTGCCAGCAGTTTACAGGTTGGCGAGCAGTACTTC

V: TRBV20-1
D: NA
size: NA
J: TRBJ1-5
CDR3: CSAARTGTPNQPQHF
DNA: TGCAGTGCGGCCCGAACTGGGACTCCCAATCAGCCCCAGCATTTT

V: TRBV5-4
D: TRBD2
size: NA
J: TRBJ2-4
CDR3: CASSLPSGAKYF
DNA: TGTGCCAGCAGCCTCCCCAGCGGGGCCAAGTACTTC

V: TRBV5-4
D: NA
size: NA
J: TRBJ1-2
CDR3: CASSLVGGSYTF
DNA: TGTGCCAGCAGCTTGGTGGGTGGGAGCTACACCTTC

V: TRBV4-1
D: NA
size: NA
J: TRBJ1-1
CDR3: CASRTLGHAWNTEAFF
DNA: TGCGCCAGCAGGACCTTGGGACACGCCTGGAACACTGAAGCTTTCTTT

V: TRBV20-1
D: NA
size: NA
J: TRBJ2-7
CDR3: CSAREEGGVYEQYF
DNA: TGCAGTGCTAGAGAGGAGGGCGGTGTCTACGAGCAGTACTTC

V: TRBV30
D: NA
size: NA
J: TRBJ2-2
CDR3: CAWSPGPANTGELFF
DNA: TGTGCCTGGAGCCCAGGGCCAGCGAACACCGGGGAGCTGTTTTTT

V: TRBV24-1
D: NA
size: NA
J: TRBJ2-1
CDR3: CATSEMDTSSYNEQFF
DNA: TGTGCCACCAGTGAAATGGACACGAGCTCCTACAATGAGCAGTTCTTC

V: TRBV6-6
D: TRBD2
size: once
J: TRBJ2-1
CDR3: CASSDPSGGVNEQFF
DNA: TGTGCCAGCAGTGACCCTAGCGGGGGGGTAAATGAGCAGTTCTTC

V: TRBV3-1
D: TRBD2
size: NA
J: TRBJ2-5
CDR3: CASSQGLAGGRGETQYF
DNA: TGTGCCAGCAGCCAAGGACTAGCGGGGGGCCGGGGAGAGACCCAGTACTTC

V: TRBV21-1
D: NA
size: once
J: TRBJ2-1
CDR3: CASSKAAGRDNEQFF
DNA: TGTGCCAGCAGCAAAGCGGCGGGGAGAGACAATGAGCAGTTCTTC

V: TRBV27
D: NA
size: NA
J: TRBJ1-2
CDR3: CASSSEYEGYTF
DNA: TGTGCCAGCAGTTCGGAATATGAAGGCTACACCTTC

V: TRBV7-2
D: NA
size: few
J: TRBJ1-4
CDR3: CASSLYATNEKLFF
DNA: TGTGCCAGCAGCTTATATGCAACTAATGAAAAACTGTTTTTT

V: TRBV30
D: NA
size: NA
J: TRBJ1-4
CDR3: CAWSPLGREKLFF
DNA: TGTGCCTGGAGTCCACTCGGGAGGGAAAAACTGTTTTTT

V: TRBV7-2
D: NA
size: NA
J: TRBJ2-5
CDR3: CASSWAGGGETQYF
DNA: TGTGCCAGCAGCTGGGCCGGGGGAGGTGAGACCCAGTACTTC

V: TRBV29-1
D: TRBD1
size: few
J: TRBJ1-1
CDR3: CSARQGNTEAFF
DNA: TGCAGCGCTCGACAGGGGAACACTGAAGCTTTCTTT

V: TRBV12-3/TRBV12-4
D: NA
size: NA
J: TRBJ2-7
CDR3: CASSLQQGYEQYF
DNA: TGTGCCAGCAGTTTACAGCAGGGATACGAGCAGTACTTC

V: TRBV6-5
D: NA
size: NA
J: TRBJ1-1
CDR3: CASSPVEMNTEAFF
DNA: TGTGCCAGCAGCCCCGTTGAAATGAACACTGAAGCTTTCTTT

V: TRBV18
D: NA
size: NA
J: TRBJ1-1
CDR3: CASSLLTEAFF
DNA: TGTGCCAGCTCACTACTCACTGAAGCTTTCTTT

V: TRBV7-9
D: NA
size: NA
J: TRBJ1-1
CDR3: CASSLFSGRNTEAFF
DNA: TGTGCCAGCAGCTTATTTTCGGGCAGAAACACTGAAGCTTTCTTT

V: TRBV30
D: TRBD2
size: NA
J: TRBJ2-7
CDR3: CAWSRLAGESEQYF
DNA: TGTGCCTGGAGCCGACTAGCGGGGGAGAGCGAGCAGTACTTC

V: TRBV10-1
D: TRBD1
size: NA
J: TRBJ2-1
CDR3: CASSDPGQGNEQFF
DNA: TGCGCCAGCAGTGATCCGGGACAGGGTAATGAGCAGTTCTTC

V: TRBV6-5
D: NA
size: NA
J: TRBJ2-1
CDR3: CASRTQLVNNEQFF
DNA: TGTGCCAGCAGAACCCAACTAGTGAACAATGAGCAGTTCTTC

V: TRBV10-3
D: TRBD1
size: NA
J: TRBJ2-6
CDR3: CAITDSTGTASSGANVLTF
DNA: TGTGCCATCACCGACTCGACCGGGACAGCGAGCTCTGGGGCCAACGTCCTGACTTTC

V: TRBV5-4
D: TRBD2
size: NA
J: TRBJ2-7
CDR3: CASSLASSGEQYF
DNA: TGTGCCAGCAGCTTGGCTTCTAGCGGGGAGCAGTACTTC

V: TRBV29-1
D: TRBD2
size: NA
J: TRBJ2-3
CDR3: CSVERLAGPSSTDTQYF
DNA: TGCAGCGTTGAACGACTAGCGGGTCCCTCTAGCACAGATACGCAGTATTTT

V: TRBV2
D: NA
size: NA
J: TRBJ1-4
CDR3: CASSVRQSKLFF
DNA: TGTGCCAGCAGTGTCCGCCAAAGCAAACTGTTTTTT

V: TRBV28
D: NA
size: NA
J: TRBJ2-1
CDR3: CASRGAGSHNEQFF
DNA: TGTGCCAGCAGAGGCGCAGGGTCCCACAATGAGCAGTTCTTC

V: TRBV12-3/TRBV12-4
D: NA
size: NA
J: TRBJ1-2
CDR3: CASSLALGQTPRAYGYTF
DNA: TGTGCCAGCAGTTTAGCGTTGGGGCAGACCCCTCGGGCCTATGGCTACACCTTC

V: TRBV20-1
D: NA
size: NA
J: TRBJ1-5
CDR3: CSARALTRTFNQPQHF
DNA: TGCAGTGCTAGAGCCCTAACACGGACCTTTAATCAGCCCCAGCATTTT

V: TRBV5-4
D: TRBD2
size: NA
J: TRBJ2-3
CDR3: CASSSGTSGGLTDTQYF
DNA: TGTGCCAGCAGCTCCGGGACTAGCGGGGGTCTCACAGATACGCAGTATTTT

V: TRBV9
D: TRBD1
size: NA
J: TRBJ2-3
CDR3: CASSATGTGTDTQYF
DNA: TGTGCCAGCAGCGCAACCGGGACAGGGACAGATACGCAGTATTTT

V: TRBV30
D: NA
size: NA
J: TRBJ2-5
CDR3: CAWSAARLGTQYF
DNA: TGTGCCTGGAGTGCGGCACGGCTTGGAACCCAGTACTTC

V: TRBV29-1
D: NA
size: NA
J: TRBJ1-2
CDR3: CSPNYGYTF
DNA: TGCAGCCCTAACTATGGCTACACCTTC

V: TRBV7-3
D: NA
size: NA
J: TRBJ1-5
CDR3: CASSLGANQPQHF
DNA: TGTGCCAGCAGCTTAGGAGCTAATCAGCCCCAGCATTTT

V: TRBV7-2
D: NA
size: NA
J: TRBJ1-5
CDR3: CASSSATELGNQPQHF
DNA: TGTGCCAGCAGCTCAGCAACAGAGCTTGGGAATCAGCCCCAGCATTTT

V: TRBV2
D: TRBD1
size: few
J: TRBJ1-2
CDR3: CASSPGTVYGYTF
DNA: TGTGCCAGCAGTCCCGGGACAGTCTATGGCTACACCTTC

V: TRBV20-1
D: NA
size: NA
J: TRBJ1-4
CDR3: CSALRPFNEKLFF
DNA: TGCAGTGCTCTCAGACCCTTTAATGAAAAACTGTTTTTT

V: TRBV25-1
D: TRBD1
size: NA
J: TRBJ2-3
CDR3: CASSERTGYGDTQYF
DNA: TGTGCCAGCAGTGAACGGACAGGGTACGGCGATACGCAGTATTTT

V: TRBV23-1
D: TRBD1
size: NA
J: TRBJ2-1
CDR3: CASSQNRGRVIDNEQFF
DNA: TGCGCCAGCAGTCAGAACAGGGGGCGCGTGATTGACAATGAGCAGTTCTTC

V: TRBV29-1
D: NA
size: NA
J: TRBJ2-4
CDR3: CSVDTIAKNIQYF
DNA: TGCAGCGTTGATACTATAGCCAAAAACATTCAGTACTTC

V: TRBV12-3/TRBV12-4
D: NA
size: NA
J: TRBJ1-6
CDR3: CASSSLVQNSPLHF
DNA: TGTGCCAGCAGTTCTCTAGTCCAAAATTCACCCCTCCACTTT

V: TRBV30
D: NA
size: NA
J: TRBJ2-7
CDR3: CAWSRTGTYSYEQYF
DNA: TGTGCCTGGAGCCGCACCGGGACATACTCCTACGAGCAGTACTTC

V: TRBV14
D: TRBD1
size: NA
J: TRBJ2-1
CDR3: CASSQSDRGLDNEQFF
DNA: TGTGCCAGCAGCCAATCAGACAGGGGGCTCGACAATGAGCAGTTCTTC